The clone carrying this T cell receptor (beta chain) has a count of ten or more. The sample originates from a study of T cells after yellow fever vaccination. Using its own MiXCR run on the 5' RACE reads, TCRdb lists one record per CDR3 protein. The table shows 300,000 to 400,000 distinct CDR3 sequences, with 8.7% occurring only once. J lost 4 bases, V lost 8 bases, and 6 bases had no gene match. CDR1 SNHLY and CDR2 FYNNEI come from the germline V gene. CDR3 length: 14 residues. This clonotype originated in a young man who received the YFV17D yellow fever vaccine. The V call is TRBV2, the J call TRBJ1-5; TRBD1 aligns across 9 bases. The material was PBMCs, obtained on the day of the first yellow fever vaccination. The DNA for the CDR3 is TGTGCCAGCGGTAGGACAGGGGTGAATCAGCCCCAGCATTTT. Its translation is CASGRTGVNQPQHF.